A selection of T cell receptor beta chains follows, all from one sample in a study of blood T cells in healthy people across ages. TCRdb analysed the 5' RACE reads with MiXCR anew, one entry per CDR3 protein. The sample yields about 1.8 million distinct CDR3 sequences, about 49% seen once. The sequencing sample was made of blood. The receptors were gathered from a woman aged 40 to 50 in good health. CDR3s include the opening cysteine and the closing phenylalanine or tryptophan. A D gene is named only where the DNA matches it firmly. Only part of the rows carry a size: once, few, many, or a class if the clone is expanded.

D gene	V gene	clone size	J gene	CDR3 length	CDR3 protein	CDR3 DNA
.	TRBV5-1	.	TRBJ1-2	15	CASSLAVGTAYGYTF	TGCGCCAGCAGCTTGGCGGTAGGGACCGCATATGGCTACACCTTC
.	TRBV6-6	.	TRBJ2-5	15	CASRRAEGKEETQYF	TGTGCCAGCAGAAGAGCAGAGGGGAAGGAAGAGACCCAGTACTTC
TRBD1	TRBV28	.	TRBJ1-2	13	CASRGQVRYGYTF	TGTGCCAGCAGGGGACAGGTCCGCTATGGCTACACCTTC
.	TRBV15	.	TRBJ2-7	17	CATSRVPPKDTYNEQYF	TGTGCCACCAGCAGAGTGCCGCCCAAAGACACCTACAATGAGCAGTACTTC
TRBD1	TRBV19	.	TRBJ1-2	20	CASSTPRTRDRAYPLYGYTF	TGTGCCAGTAGTACGCCGAGAACTCGGGACAGGGCCTACCCTCTCTATGGCTACACCTTC
TRBD1	TRBV20-1	.	TRBJ2-3	17	CSARDQDRGIVTDTQYF	TGCAGTGCTAGAGATCAGGACAGGGGGATTGTCACAGATACGCAGTATTTT
.	TRBV5-1	.	TRBJ1-2	12	CASMGGDYGYTF	TGCGCCAGCATGGGGGGGGACTATGGCTACACCTTC
.	TRBV6-5	.	TRBJ2-3	14	CASSPRDTSDTQYF	TGTGCCAGCAGTCCCCGGGACACCTCGGATACGCAGTATTTT
TRBD2	TRBV29-1	.	TRBJ2-5	13	CSVLAGINNEQYF	TGCAGCGTTCTAGCGGGCATTAACAATGAGCAGTACTTC
TRBD2	TRBV7-8	.	TRBJ2-1	16	CASSSRLAGVNIEQFF	TGTGCCAGCAGCTCCCGCTTAGCGGGGGTAAATATTGAGCAGTTCTTC
.	TRBV5-1	.	TRBJ2-3	15	CASSPQSRRTDTQYF	TGCGCCAGCAGCCCCCAGTCCCGGAGGACAGATACGCAGTATTTT
.	TRBV28	.	TRBJ1-2	13	CASRHRVDYGYTF	TGTGCCAGCAGGCACAGGGTTGACTATGGCTACACCTTC
.	TRBV28	.	TRBJ1-1	12	CASLTTNTEAFF	TGTGCCAGCCTTACGACGAACACTGAAGCTTTCTTT
.	TRBV13	few	TRBJ2-7	14	CASSLRVQPGAQYF	TGTGCCAGCAGCTTAAGGGTCCAGCCCGGGGCCCAGTACTTC
.	TRBV29-1	few	TRBJ2-3	13	CSVDAGLTDTQYF	TGCAGCGTTGATGCGGGACTCACAGATACGCAGTATTTT
TRBD1	TRBV20-1	few	TRBJ2-5	17	CSARDPTGTGGGETQYF	TGCAGTGCTAGAGATCCCACCGGGACAGGGGGCGGAGAGACCCAGTACTTC
TRBD1	TRBV24-1	.	TRBJ1-2	12	CATGDSLYGYTF	TGTGCCACCGGGGACAGCCTCTATGGCTACACCTTC
.	TRBV24-1	.	TRBJ2-7	13	CATSGSPSYEQYF	TGTGCCACCAGTGGGTCACCCTCCTACGAGCAGTACTTC
.	TRBV27	.	TRBJ1-2	17	CASSLSQGLGELDGYTF	TGTGCCAGCAGTTTAAGTCAGGGTCTCGGGGAATTGGATGGCTACACCTTC
TRBD1	TRBV19	.	TRBJ1-2	17	CASRKLRDSRINYGYTF	TGTGCCAGTAGAAAGCTCCGGGACAGCCGGATAAACTATGGCTACACCTTC
TRBD2	TRBV2	.	TRBJ2-3	18	CASKSGGATQNRPDTQYF	TGTGCCAGCAAAAGCGGGGGGGCCACCCAAAACCGTCCAGATACGCAGTATTTT
.	TRBV25-1	.	TRBJ2-1	14	CASSDPQVYNEQFF	TGTGCTAGCAGTGACCCCCAGGTTTACAATGAGCAGTTCTTC
.	TRBV6-1	.	TRBJ1-4	13	CASRTSTKEKLFF	TGTGCCAGCAGGACATCAACTAAGGAAAAACTGTTTTTT
TRBD1	TRBV9	.	TRBJ2-1	15	CASSATLVVGQAQFF	TGTGCCAGCAGCGCGACCCTGGTGGTAGGACAGGCGCAGTTCTTC
TRBD1	TRBV7-2	.	TRBJ2-6	16	CASSSQQGSGTNVLTF	TGTGCCAGCAGCTCTCAACAGGGGTCAGGGACCAACGTCCTGACTTTC
.	TRBV21-1	.	TRBJ2-1	15	CASSNWTSGDNEQFF	TGTGCCAGCAGCAACTGGACTAGCGGGGACAATGAGCAGTTCTTC
.	TRBV7-2	.	TRBJ1-5	14	CASSLRGVRQPQHF	TGTGCCAGCAGCCTGCGGGGGGTGAGGCAGCCCCAGCATTTT
.	TRBV24-1	.	TRBJ1-2	14	CATSDSTSNYGYTF	TGTGCCACCAGTGATTCGACAAGTAACTATGGCTACACCTTC
.	TRBV7-2	once	TRBJ2-1	16	CASSSARGIINNEQFF	TGTGCCAGCAGCTCAGCCAGGGGAATCATTAACAATGAGCAGTTCTTC
.	TRBV6-2/TRBV6-3	.	TRBJ1-5	14	CASSFGQPLEPQHF	TGTGCCAGCAGTTTCGGACAGCCCCTAGAGCCCCAGCATTTT
TRBD2	TRBV12-3/TRBV12-4	.	TRBJ2-3	18	CASSLSAGALPSTDTQYF	TGTGCCAGCAGTTTATCAGCGGGGGCCCTGCCTAGCACAGATACGCAGTATTTT
.	TRBV7-9	.	TRBJ2-2	14	CATSPEGYTGELFF	TGTGCCACCTCGCCTGAGGGATACACCGGGGAGCTGTTTTTT
.	TRBV6-2/TRBV6-3	once	TRBJ2-3	15	CASSYAGVATDTQYF	TGTGCCAGCAGTTACGCCGGGGTTGCAACCGATACGCAGTATTTC
.	TRBV4-3	.	TRBJ2-7	15	CASSQTVGAYNEQYF	TGCGCCAGCAGCCAGACCGTGGGAGCCTACAATGAGCAGTACTTC
TRBD2	TRBV20-1	.	TRBJ2-3	16	CSAPLRRGVGTDTQYF	TGCAGTGCCCCCCTCAGACGGGGGGTCGGCACAGATACGCAGTATTTT
.	TRBV7-2	.	TRBJ2-6	16	CAGSLGGDSGANVLTF	TGTGCCGGCAGCTTAGGGGGGGACTCTGGGGCCAACGTCCTGACTTTC
TRBD2	TRBV5-1	.	TRBJ2-6	18	CASSLGAGVVDGANVLTF	TGCGCCAGCAGCTTGGGGGCGGGGGTCGTCGACGGGGCCAACGTCCTGACTTTC
TRBD1	TRBV15	.	TRBJ2-5	15	CATSRRGTGKETQYF	TGTGCCACCAGCAGACGGGGGACAGGAAAAGAGACCCAGTACTTC
TRBD1	TRBV6-5	few	TRBJ1-6	13	CASTRQGSSPLHF	TGTGCCAGCACACGACAGGGGAGTTCACCCCTCCACTTT
.	TRBV7-9	.	TRBJ2-5	14	CASSSVDSARRWYF	TGTGCCAGCAGCTCAGTCGACAGCGCCCGAAGGTGGTACTTC
.	TRBV7-9	.	TRBJ2-1	13	CASSPAGMHEQFF	TGTGCCAGCAGCCCAGCCGGCATGCATGAGCAGTTCTTC
.	TRBV25-1	.	TRBJ2-7	14	CASSAGDLYNEQYF	TGTGCCAGCAGTGCGGGCGATCTCTACAATGAGCAGTACTTC
.	TRBV11-2	.	TRBJ2-5	15	CASSLGGLGKEAQYF	TGTGCCAGCAGCTTAGGGGGCCTGGGGAAAGAGGCCCAGTACTTC
.	TRBV18	.	TRBJ2-1	14	CASSPASSYTEQFF	TGTGCCAGCTCACCCGCGAGCTCCTACACTGAGCAGTTCTTC
.	TRBV12-3/TRBV12-4	.	TRBJ2-3	18	CASSSGVSSCLSTDTQYF	TGTGCCAGCAGTTCGGGGGTCTCTTCCTGCCTTAGCACAGATACGCAGTATTTT
TRBD2	TRBV15	few	TRBJ2-1	17	CATSRNIKRGGFDEQFF	TGTGCCACCAGCAGAAACATTAAGCGGGGGGGGTTTGATGAGCAGTTCTTC
.	TRBV14	.	TRBJ1-4	16	CASSQLSLRGKEKLFF	TGTGCCAGCAGCCAACTCTCACTCAGGGGTAAAGAAAAACTGTTTTTT